Given below is one T cell receptor beta chain in context. Its antigen is not identified. This CDR3 has 15 amino acids. Germline V gene data show CDR1 as SNHLY and CDR2 as FYNNEI. The sample is drawn from a study of T cells expressing NK-cell markers. The overall study: Among eight sequenced donors, seven carried HCMV seropositivity while one was seronegative.

TCRdb reprocessed the 5' RACE reads and keeps a single row for each CDR3 protein, giving no DNA. The data include approximately 460,000 distinct CDR3 sequences; the top ten clones carry 6% to 8%. Overall study results and limits: CD8+ T cells in roughly six donors included dominant NKG2C+ clonotypes at about 1.0-8%. Similarly, these clonotypes led the CD3+CD56-NKG2C+ fraction as well in a few donors.

The receptor's source is a woman aged 18 to 75 in good health. Material for sequencing was blood T cells: a sorted CD56 or NKG2C T cell subset, CD4+ or CD8+ T cells, or bulk PBMC T cells (not recorded which). V usage is TRBV2 and J usage is TRBJ2-5; the TCRdb D gene call, TRBD2, has no DNA to confirm it. The CDR3: CASRIVAGGSETQYF.